This TCR beta chain is drawn from a study of identical twins. Points from the study as a whole: Part of the zero-insertion signal could reflect confounding by invariant MAIT and iNKT cells. The study reached conclusions through statistical analysis that was cross-sectional, not following the same donors.

Regarding this clonotype: Antigen: not known.

TCRdb fed the 5' RACE reads into MiXCR, producing one record per CDR3 protein. This table has about 530,000 distinct CDR3 sequences, about 15% appearing once. The same sample was also used in a study of yellow fever vaccine responses in identical twins.

This TCR came from a woman between 18 and 29 years old in good health. The sample comprised CD4+ T cells sorted from blood.

CDR3 DNA sequence: TGTGCTAGTGGCCTGAGGATGGGACTACAGAACTACGAGCAGTACTTC. Translated: CASGLRMGLQNYEQYF. The rearrangement links TRBV12-5 to TRBJ2-7; 7 nucleotides agree with TRBD2. This CDR3 spans 16 amino acids. Germline V CDR1 and CDR2: LGHNT, FRNRAP. V lost 6 bases to trimming and J lost 3 bases; unmatched junction nucleotides: 14.